These T cell receptor beta chains were read from a single sample in a study of T cell responses to AZD1222 COVID-19 vaccine. The method was immunoSEQ multiplex PCR; TCRdb's version includes in-frame clones alone and lacks a portion of them. The sample consists of 120,000 or so clones, around 93% of them appearing once. The specimen was peripheral blood, collected on day 0 of AZD1222 vaccination. The origin of the receptors is an adult in good health. The CDR3 runs from the conserved cysteine through the conserved F or W. A D gene is named only where the DNA matches it firmly. A clone size is listed for some rows: how often the clone was seen (once, few, many), or a class if it is expanded.

CDR3 DNA: TGTGCCAGTAGTGCATCGACGGGGTCCAATGAGCAGTTCTTC
CDR3 protein: CASSASTGSNEQFF
J gene: TRBJ2-1
V gene: TRBV19
D gene: -
clone size: -
CDR3 length: 14

CDR3 DNA: TGTGCCACCAGTGCTCCTGACAGTGGTAACTATGGCTACACCTTC
CDR3 protein: CATSAPDSGNYGYTF
J gene: TRBJ1-2
V gene: TRBV24-1
D gene: -
clone size: -
CDR3 length: 15

CDR3 DNA: TGTGCCAGCAGCTCCTTCGACAGGGCGACGAACGAGCAGTACTTC
CDR3 protein: CASSSFDRATNEQYF
J gene: TRBJ2-7
V gene: TRBV7-6
D gene: TRBD1
clone size: -
CDR3 length: 15

CDR3 DNA: TGTGCCAGCAGTTTAAGGGACCGCCACCAAGAGACCCAGTACTTC
CDR3 protein: CASSLRDRHQETQYF
J gene: TRBJ2-5
V gene: TRBV28
D gene: -
clone size: -
CDR3 length: 15

CDR3 DNA: TGCAGCGTTCGGGACAGGGGCAATCAGCCCCAGCATTTT
CDR3 protein: CSVRDRGNQPQHF
J gene: TRBJ1-5
V gene: TRBV29-1
D gene: TRBD1
clone size: -
CDR3 length: 13

CDR3 DNA: TGTGCCACCAGCCAACGGAGACAGGGGGTAAAAAATGAGCAGTTCTTC
CDR3 protein: CATSQRRQGVKNEQFF
J gene: TRBJ2-1
V gene: TRBV15
D gene: TRBD1
clone size: -
CDR3 length: 16

CDR3 DNA: TGTGCCAGCAGTTCGAACAGGCTTAACTATGGCTACACCTTC
CDR3 protein: CASSSNRLNYGYTF
J gene: TRBJ1-2
V gene: TRBV27
D gene: -
clone size: -
CDR3 length: 14

CDR3 DNA: TGTGCCCAAGGGACTACTGAAGCTTTCTTT
CDR3 protein: CAQGTTEAFF
J gene: TRBJ1-1
V gene: TRBV27
D gene: -
clone size: -
CDR3 length: 10

CDR3 DNA: TGTGCCAGCAGCCTCCAAGACAGCGCCACTGAAGCTTTCTTT
CDR3 protein: CASSLQDSATEAFF
J gene: TRBJ1-1
V gene: TRBV7-2
D gene: -
clone size: -
CDR3 length: 14

CDR3 DNA: TGCGCCAGCAGCCAAGGTCCCGGGGGGACAGCTGGCTACACCTTC
CDR3 protein: CASSQGPGGTAGYTF
J gene: TRBJ1-2
V gene: TRBV4-1
D gene: TRBD1
clone size: -
CDR3 length: 15

CDR3 DNA: TGTGCCAGCAGCTCCGGGACCACAGATACGCAGTATTTT
CDR3 protein: CASSSGTTDTQYF
J gene: TRBJ2-3
V gene: TRBV11-3
D gene: -
clone size: -
CDR3 length: 13

CDR3 DNA: TGTGCCAGCAGCGTAGATGGCAATGAGCAGTTCTTC
CDR3 protein: CASSVDGNEQFF
J gene: TRBJ2-1
V gene: TRBV9
D gene: -
clone size: -
CDR3 length: 12

CDR3 DNA: TGTGCCAGCAGCTTGGATGGTAGCGGGGGGTCCCCCACAGAGACCCAGTACTTC
CDR3 protein: CASSLDGSGGSPTETQYF
J gene: TRBJ2-5
V gene: TRBV5-6
D gene: TRBD2
clone size: -
CDR3 length: 18

CDR3 DNA: TGTGCCAGCAGCTTAGTCTCAGACAGGGTTTATGGCTACACCTTC
CDR3 protein: CASSLVSDRVYGYTF
J gene: TRBJ1-2
V gene: TRBV7-8
D gene: TRBD1
clone size: once
CDR3 length: 15

CDR3 DNA: TGTGCCAGCAGGCTGGGACAGAATAATGAGCAGTTCTTC
CDR3 protein: CASRLGQNNEQFF
J gene: TRBJ2-1
V gene: TRBV12-3/TRBV12-4
D gene: TRBD1
clone size: once
CDR3 length: 13

CDR3 DNA: TGTGCCAGCAGCTTAGGGGACAGGGGATCTGGCTACACCTTC
CDR3 protein: CASSLGDRGSGYTF
J gene: TRBJ1-2
V gene: TRBV13
D gene: TRBD1
clone size: -
CDR3 length: 14

CDR3 DNA: TGTGCCAGCATGGGGGGTATTGGCTATGGCTACACCTTC
CDR3 protein: CASMGGIGYGYTF
J gene: TRBJ1-2
V gene: TRBV2
D gene: -
clone size: -
CDR3 length: 13

CDR3 DNA: TGTGCCAGCAGATACAGGACAGGGAGCGGCTACACCTTC
CDR3 protein: CASRYRTGSGYTF
J gene: TRBJ1-2
V gene: TRBV13
D gene: TRBD1
clone size: -
CDR3 length: 13

CDR3 DNA: TGTGCCAGCAGCCAAGGGAGGAGCACAGATACGCAGTATTTT
CDR3 protein: CASSQGRSTDTQYF
J gene: TRBJ2-3
V gene: TRBV14
D gene: -
clone size: -
CDR3 length: 14

CDR3 DNA: TGTGCCAGCAGCTTTGGGGGTACCTACACCTTC
CDR3 protein: CASSFGGTYTF
J gene: TRBJ1-2
V gene: TRBV5-4
D gene: -
clone size: -
CDR3 length: 11

CDR3 DNA: TGCGCCAGCAGCCAAGATTGGAGCACAGGGGGCAACTATGGCTACACCTTC
CDR3 protein: CASSQDWSTGGNYGYTF
J gene: TRBJ1-2
V gene: TRBV4-1
D gene: TRBD1
clone size: once
CDR3 length: 17

CDR3 DNA: TGTGCCAGCGGGCTTAGGCCCCAGCATTTT
CDR3 protein: CASGLRPQHF
J gene: TRBJ1-5
V gene: TRBV6-5
D gene: -
clone size: -
CDR3 length: 10